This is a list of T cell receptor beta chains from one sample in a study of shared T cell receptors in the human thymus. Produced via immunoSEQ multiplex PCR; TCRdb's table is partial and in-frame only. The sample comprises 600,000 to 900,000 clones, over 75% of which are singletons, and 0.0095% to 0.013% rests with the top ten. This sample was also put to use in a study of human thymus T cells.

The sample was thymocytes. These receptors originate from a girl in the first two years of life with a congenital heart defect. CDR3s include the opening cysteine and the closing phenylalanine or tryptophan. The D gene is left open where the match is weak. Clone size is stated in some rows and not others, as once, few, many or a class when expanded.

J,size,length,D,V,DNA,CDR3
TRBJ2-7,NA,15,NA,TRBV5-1,TGCGCCAGCAGCTGGGACATAACCCGAACCTACGAGCAGTACTTC,CASSWDITRTYEQYF
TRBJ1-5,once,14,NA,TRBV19,TGTGCCAGTCAATTTGGACGGGATCGGCAGCCCCAGCATTTT,CASQFGRDRQPQHF
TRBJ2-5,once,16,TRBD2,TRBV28,TGTGCCAGCAGTTCGCGGGGGGCCCCGTACCAAGAGACCCAGTACTTC,CASSSRGAPYQETQYF
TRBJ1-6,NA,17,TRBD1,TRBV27,TGTGCCAGCACACGGATCTTAGTCGGGACAGAAGATTCACCCCTCCACTTT,CASTRILVGTEDSPLHF
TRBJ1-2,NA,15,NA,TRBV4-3,TGCGCCAGCAGCCAACGCCACCAGGGACTGGATGGCTACACCTTC,CASSQRHQGLDGYTF
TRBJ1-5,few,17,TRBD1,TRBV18,TGTGCCAGCTCACCGGGACAGGGTGAAAGTTTAGGACAGCCCCAGCATTTT,CASSPGQGESLGQPQHF
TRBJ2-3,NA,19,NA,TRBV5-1,TGCGCCAGCAGCTTGTGGTCCGTAGCGAACCAACCAAGGACAGATACGCAGTATTTT,CASSLWSVANQPRTDTQYF
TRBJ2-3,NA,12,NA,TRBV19,TGTGCCAGTAACAGTGGCACAGATACGCAGTATTTT,CASNSGTDTQYF
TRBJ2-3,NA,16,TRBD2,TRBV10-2,TGCGCCAGCAGTGATAGCACTAGCGGGGACGCAGATACGCAGTATTTT,CASSDSTSGDADTQYF
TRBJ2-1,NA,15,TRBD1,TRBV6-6,TGTGCCAGCAGCCCCGGGACAGAGTCCTACAATGAGCAGTTCTTC,CASSPGTESYNEQFF
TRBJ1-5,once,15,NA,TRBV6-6,TGTGCCAGCAGTTACTCGCGTAGGGGGAATCAGCCCCAGCATTTT,CASSYSRRGNQPQHF
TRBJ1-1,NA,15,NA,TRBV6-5,TGTGCCAGCAGTTACGGCCGGGAGGTTGACACTGAAGCTTTCTTT,CASSYGREVDTEAFF
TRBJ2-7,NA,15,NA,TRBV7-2,TGTGCCAGCAGCCCCCACCCGCGGAGCTCCTACGAGCAGTACTTC,CASSPHPRSSYEQYF
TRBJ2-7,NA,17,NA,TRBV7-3,TGTGCCAGCAGCCCGAATCAGTACCAAGACAGTCCCTACGAGCAGTACTTC,CASSPNQYQDSPYEQYF
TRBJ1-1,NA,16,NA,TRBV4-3,TGCGCCAGCAGCCAAGATCTCGCCAGGATGAACACTGAAGCTTTCTTT,CASSQDLARMNTEAFF
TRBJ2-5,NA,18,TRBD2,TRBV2,TGTGCCAGCAGTGAAATAGTTACTAGCGGGGGGTCCCAAGAGACCCAGTACTTC,CASSEIVTSGGSQETQYF
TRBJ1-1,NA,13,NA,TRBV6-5,TGTGCCAGCAGAGGGGTGGTGAACACTGAAGCTTTCTTT,CASRGVVNTEAFF
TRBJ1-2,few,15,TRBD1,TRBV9,TGTGCCAGCAGCCTATGGGACAGGGACCTCTATGGCTACACCTTC,CASSLWDRDLYGYTF
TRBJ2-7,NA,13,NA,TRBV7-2,TGTGCCAGCAGCGACGGGGGCTCCTACGAGCAGTACTTC,CASSDGGSYEQYF
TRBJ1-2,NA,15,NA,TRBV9,NA,CASSPTSGRGFGYTF
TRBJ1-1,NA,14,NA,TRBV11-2,TGTGCCAGCAGCTTAGTTTCAGGGTTCACTGAAGCTTTCTTT,CASSLVSGFTEAFF
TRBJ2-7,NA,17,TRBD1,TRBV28,TGTGCCAGCAGTCCTACAGGGGGCCGGAGTTTAGCCTACGAGCAGTACTTC,CASSPTGGRSLAYEQYF
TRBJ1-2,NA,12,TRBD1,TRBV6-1,TGTGCCAGCAGTCCCAGGGGGGTAGGCTACACCTTC,CASSPRGVGYTF
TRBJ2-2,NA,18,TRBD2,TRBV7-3,TGTGCCAGCAGCTCCCCGGTTAGCGGGGGGTCGAACACCGGGGAGCTGTTTTTT,CASSSPVSGGSNTGELFF
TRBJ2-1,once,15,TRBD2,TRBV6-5,TGTGCCAGCAGTTACGCAACTAGCGGGGCCGGGGAGCAGTTCTTC,CASSYATSGAGEQFF
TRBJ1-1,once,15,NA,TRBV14,TGTGCCAGCAGCCAAGTCGGAGGTGTGGACGGTGAAGCTTTCTTT,CASSQVGGVDGEAFF
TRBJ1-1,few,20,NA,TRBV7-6,TGTGCCAGCAGCTTAGAGGAGGGGCCAGGATCGGGGCCCATGAACACTGAAGCTTTCTTT,CASSLEEGPGSGPMNTEAFF
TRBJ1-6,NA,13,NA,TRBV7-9,TGTGCCAGCAGGGGCCCAGTAGGTTCACCCCTCCACTTT,CASRGPVGSPLHF
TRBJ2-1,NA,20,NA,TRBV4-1,TGCGCCAGCAGCCAAGAGTATTGGCGCGGGGGCCGTCAATTAAACAATGAGCAGTTCTTC,CASSQEYWRGGRQLNNEQFF
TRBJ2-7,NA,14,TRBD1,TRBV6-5,TGTGCCAGCAGGGCCCGGGACAGGGCCTACGAGCAGTACTTC,CASRARDRAYEQYF
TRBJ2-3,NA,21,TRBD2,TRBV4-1,TGCGCCAGCAGCCCTATCGATCTAAAGCGGGGGGGTCCCACTCGCACAGATACGCAGTATTTT,CASSPIDLKRGGPTRTDTQYF
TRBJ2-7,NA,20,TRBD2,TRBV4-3,TGCGCCAGCAGCCAAGACCCCCCCCACTATACGCGGGGGGCCGTCTACGAGCAGTACTTC,CASSQDPPHYTRGAVYEQYF
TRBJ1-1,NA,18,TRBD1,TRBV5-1,TGCGCCAGCAGCTTGCAGAACAGGGGCTTTAAAGGAGGCACTGAAGCTTTCTTT,CASSLQNRGFKGGTEAFF
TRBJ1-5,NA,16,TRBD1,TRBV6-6,TGTGCCAGCAGTTATCCGGGACAGGGCCGTCATCAGCCCCAGCATTTT,CASSYPGQGRHQPQHF
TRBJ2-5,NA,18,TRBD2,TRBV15,TGTGCCACCAGCAGAGATTGGTGGCCGGGACTAAACGAAGAGACCCAGTACTTC,CATSRDWWPGLNEETQYF
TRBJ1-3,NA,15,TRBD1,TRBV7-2,TGTGCCAGCAGCTTTAACAGGGGAATTGGAAACACCATATATTTT,CASSFNRGIGNTIYF
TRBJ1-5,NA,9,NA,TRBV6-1,TGTTCCGCTAACCAGCCCCAGCATTTT,CSANQPQHF
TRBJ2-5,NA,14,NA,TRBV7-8,TGTGCCAGCATCCCCAAACAGGGCCAAGAGACCCAGTACTTC,CASIPKQGQETQYF
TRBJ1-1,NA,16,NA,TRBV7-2,TGTGCCAGCAGCTTGGGTCCCGGCCTAGGGAGGACTGAAGCTTTCTTT,CASSLGPGLGRTEAFF
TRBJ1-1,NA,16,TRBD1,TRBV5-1,TGCGCCAGCAGCTGCAGGGGGCATTGTTCGGGCACTGAAGCTTTCTTT,CASSCRGHCSGTEAFF
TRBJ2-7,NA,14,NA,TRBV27,TGTGCCAGCAGTAATATAGACACCTCCTACGAGCAGTACTTC,CASSNIDTSYEQYF
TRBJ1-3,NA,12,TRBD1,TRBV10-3,TGTGCCGTACAGGGGACTGGAAACACCATATATTTT,CAVQGTGNTIYF
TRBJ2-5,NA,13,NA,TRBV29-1,TGCAGCGCACGACAGTCCCCCCAAGAGACCCAGTACTTC,CSARQSPQETQYF
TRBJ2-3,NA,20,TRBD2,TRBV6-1,TGTGCCAGCAGTGAAGCGGCCACGAGCGGGGGGGCCGTCAGCACAGATACGCAGTATTTT,CASSEAATSGGAVSTDTQYF
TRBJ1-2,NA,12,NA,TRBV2,TGTGCCAGCAGTGAAGGGACTCTTGGCTACACCTTC,CASSEGTLGYTF
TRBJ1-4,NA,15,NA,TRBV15,TGTGCCACCAGCAGAGTGGGGCCAAGGGGTGAAAAACTGTTTTTT,CATSRVGPRGEKLFF
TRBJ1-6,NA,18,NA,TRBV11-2,TGTGCCAGCAGCTTATCTCTATCGCGACAATTGGGCAATTCACCCCTCCACTTT,CASSLSLSRQLGNSPLHF
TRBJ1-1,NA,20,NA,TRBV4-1,TGCGCCAGCAGCCAAGATATTGGGGCCGGGGGGTTAGACGGGGTCACTGAAGCTTTCTTT,CASSQDIGAGGLDGVTEAFF
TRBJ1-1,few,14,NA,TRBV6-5,TGTGCCAGCAGCCCGACACGAATGAACACTGAAGCTTTCTTT,CASSPTRMNTEAFF
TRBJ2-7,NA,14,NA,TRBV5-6,TGTGCCAGCAGCCTGGAGGGACATACGGGCGAGCAGTACTTC,CASSLEGHTGEQYF
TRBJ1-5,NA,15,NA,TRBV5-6,TGTGCCAGCAGCTTGGCTGCTACTAGCAATCAGCCCCAGCATTTT,CASSLAATSNQPQHF
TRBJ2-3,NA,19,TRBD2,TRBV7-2,TGTGCCAGCAGCTTAGTCCGGGGGACTAGCGGGGCGGGTGCAGATACGCAGTATTTT,CASSLVRGTSGAGADTQYF
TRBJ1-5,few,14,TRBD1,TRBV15,TGTGCCACCAGCGTAACAGGGGAGAATCAGCCCCAGCATTTT,CATSVTGENQPQHF
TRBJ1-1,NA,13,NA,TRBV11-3,TGTGCCAGCAGCGCAGGTTCCCGCACTGAAGCTTTCTTT,CASSAGSRTEAFF